This paragraph covers one TCR beta chain sequence. CDR3 length equals 15 residues. V shed 6 bases, J shed 4 bases, and the junction held 8 bases outside the gene matches. Per germline, CDR1 SGHVS and CDR2 FQNEAQ. These data are taken from a study of blood T cell repertoires in COVID-19. The protocol was immunoSEQ multiplex PCR, while the TCRdb copy is restricted to in-frame clones and leaves out a portion. The table shows over 350,000 clones, with nearly 90% occurring only once. The chain employs TRBV7-8 and TRBJ1-5; 8 bases fit TRBD1. The specimen was PBMCs or T cells enriched from blood (not recorded which). The source is a woman in her late teens or twenties with acute COVID-19. The CDR3 spells CASSLGQGLNQPQHF. DNA of the CDR3: TGTGCCAGCAGTCTCGGACAGGGCCTAAATCAGCCCCAGCATTTT.